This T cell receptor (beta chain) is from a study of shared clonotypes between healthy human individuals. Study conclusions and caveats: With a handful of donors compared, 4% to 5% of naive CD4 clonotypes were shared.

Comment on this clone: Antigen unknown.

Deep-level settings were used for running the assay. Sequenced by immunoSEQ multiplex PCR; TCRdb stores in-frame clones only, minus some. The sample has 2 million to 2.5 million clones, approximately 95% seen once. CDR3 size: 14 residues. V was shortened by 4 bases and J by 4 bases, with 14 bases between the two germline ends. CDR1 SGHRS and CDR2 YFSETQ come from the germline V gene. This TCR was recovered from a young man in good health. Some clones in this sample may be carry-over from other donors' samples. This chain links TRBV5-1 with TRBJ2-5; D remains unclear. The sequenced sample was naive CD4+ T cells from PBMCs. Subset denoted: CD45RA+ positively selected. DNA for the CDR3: TGCGCCAGCAGCGCGGCTGGCGTTTTAGAGACCCAGTACTTC. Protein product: CASSAAGVLETQYF.